The clone carrying this T cell receptor (beta chain) has just a few counts. What it binds is not known. The data stem from a study of beta chain features in type 1 diabetes. Whole-study results and caveats: Among all four CD4+ subsets, Type 1 diabetes patients had TCRB CDR3s that were moderately but significantly shorter. The VDJ junctions of type 1 diabetes patients carried fewer insertions and more deletions.

Of the isolated RNA, all was reverse transcribed, and so the sequenced material was expressed TCRB transcripts. The protocol was immunoSEQ multiplex PCR, while the TCRdb copy is restricted to in-frame clones and leaves out a portion. This table holds some 250,000 clones, approximately 11% found once. The V gene end was trimmed by 7 bases and the J gene end by 1 base; junction bases not matched to a gene: 6. Germline lookup yields CDR1 MNHNY and CDR2 SVGAGI (reference sequence). This CDR3 contains 14 residues. Once sorted, every population was more than 95% pure. The origin of this receptor is a man aged 25-45 years with type 1 diabetes. The chain employs TRBV6-6 and TRBJ1-1, with TRBD1 identical over 7 bases. Sequenced material: naive CD4+ T cells from blood. CDR3 region: CASIPGTANTEAFF. CDR3 sequence (DNA): TGTGCCAGCATTCCAGGGACAGCGAACACTGAAGCTTTCTTT.